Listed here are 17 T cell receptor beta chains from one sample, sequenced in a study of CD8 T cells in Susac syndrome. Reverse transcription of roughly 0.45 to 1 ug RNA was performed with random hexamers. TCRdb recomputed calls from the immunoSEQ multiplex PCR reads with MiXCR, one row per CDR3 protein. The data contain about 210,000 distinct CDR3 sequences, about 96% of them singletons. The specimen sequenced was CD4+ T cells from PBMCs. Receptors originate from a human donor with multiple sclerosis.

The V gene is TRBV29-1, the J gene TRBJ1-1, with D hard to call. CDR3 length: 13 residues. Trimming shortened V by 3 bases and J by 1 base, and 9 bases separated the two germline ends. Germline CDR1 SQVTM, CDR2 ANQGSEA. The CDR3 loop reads CSVEVRQNTEAFF. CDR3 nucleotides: TGCAGCGTTGAGGTCCGGCAGAACACTGAAGCTTTCTTT.

The CDR3 DNA sequence: TGCAGTGCGACCCGAGCGGGCAGCTCCTACAATGAGCAGTTCTTC. Translation gives CSATRAGSSYNEQFF. V and J are TRBV20-1 and TRBJ2-1, with D tentatively TRBD2 (6 bases). This CDR3 is built from 15 residues. V was clipped by 6 bases and J by 0 bases, with 15 bases between them. Germline V gene data show CDR1 as DFQATT and CDR2 as SNEGSKA (reference sequence).

The CDR3 loop reads CASSQEGRGSYPETQYF. The CDR3 bases are TGTGCCAGCAGCCAAGAGGGGCGGGGGTCCTACCCAGAGACCCAGTACTTC. This chain uses TRBV4-2 with TRBJ2-5; 7 nucleotides line up with TRBD2. The CDR3 is made up of 17 amino acids. Per the germline V gene, CDR1 is LGHNA and CDR2 is YNFKEQ. V shed 0 bases, J shed 4 bases, and the junction held 11 bases outside the gene matches.

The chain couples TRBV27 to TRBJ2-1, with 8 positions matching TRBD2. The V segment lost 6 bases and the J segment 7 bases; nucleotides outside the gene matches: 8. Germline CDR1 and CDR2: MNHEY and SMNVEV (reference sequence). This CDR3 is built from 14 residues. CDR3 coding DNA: TGTGCCAGCAGGGTACTAGCGGTGGGGAATGAGCAGTTCTTC. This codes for CASRVLAVGNEQFF.

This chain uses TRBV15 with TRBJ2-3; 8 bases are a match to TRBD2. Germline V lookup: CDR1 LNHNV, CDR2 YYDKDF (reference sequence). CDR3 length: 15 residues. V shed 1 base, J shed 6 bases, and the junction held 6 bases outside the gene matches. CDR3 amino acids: CATSRAGTSLDTQYF. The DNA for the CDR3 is TGTGCCACCAGCAGAGCTGGGACTAGTTTGGATACGCAGTATTTT.

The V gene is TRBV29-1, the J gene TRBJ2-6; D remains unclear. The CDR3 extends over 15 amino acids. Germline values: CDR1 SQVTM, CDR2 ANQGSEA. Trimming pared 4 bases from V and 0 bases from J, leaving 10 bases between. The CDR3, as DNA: TGCAGCGTTGCTGTACGCCACTCTGGGGCCAACGTCCTGACTTTC. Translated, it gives CSVAVRHSGANVLTF. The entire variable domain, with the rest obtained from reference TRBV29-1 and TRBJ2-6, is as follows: SAVISQKPSRDICQRGTSLTIQCQVDSQVTMMFWYRQQPGQSLTLIATANQGSEATYESGFVIDKFPISRPNLTFSTLTVSNMSPEDSSIYLCSVAVRHSGANVLTFGAGSRLTVL.

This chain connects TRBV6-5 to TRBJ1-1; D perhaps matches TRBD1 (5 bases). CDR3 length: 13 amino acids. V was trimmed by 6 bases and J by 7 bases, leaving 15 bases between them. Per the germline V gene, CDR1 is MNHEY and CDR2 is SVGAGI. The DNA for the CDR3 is TGTGCCAGCAGAACCCAGGGAAGGGGTGAAGCTTTCTTT. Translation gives CASRTQGRGEAFF.

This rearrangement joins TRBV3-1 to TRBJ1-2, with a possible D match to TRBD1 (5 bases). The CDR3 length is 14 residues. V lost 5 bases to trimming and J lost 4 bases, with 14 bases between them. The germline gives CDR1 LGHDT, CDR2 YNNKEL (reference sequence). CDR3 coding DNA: TGTGCCAGCAGCTTGCATACCGGGACCTATGGCTACACCTTC. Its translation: CASSLHTGTYGYTF.

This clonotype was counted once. The CDR3 loop is CASSRSGTGEAFF. The CDR3 nucleotides are TGTGCCAGCTCACGATCCGGGACAGGGGAAGCTTTCTTT. This chain connects TRBV18 to TRBJ1-1, with 9 bases that match TRBD1. Germline trimming cut 4 bases from V and 8 bases from J; bases unmatched to any gene: 5. This CDR3 has 13 residues. CDR1 and CDR2 (germline): KGHSH, LQKENI.

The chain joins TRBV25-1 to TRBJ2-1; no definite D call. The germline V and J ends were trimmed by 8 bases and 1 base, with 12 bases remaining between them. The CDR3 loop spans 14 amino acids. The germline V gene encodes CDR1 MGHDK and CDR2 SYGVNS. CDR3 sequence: CASGPTGSYNEQFF. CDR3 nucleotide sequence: TGTGCCAGCGGCCCGACCGGTTCCTACAATGAGCAGTTCTTC.

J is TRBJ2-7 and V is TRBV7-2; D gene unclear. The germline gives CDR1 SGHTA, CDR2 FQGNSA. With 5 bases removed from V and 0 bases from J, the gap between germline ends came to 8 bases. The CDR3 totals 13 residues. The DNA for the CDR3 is TGTGCCAGCAGCCAAACAGTCTCCTACGAGCAGTACTTC. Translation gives CASSQTVSYEQYF. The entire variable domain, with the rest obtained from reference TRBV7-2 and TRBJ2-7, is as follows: GAGVSQSPSNKVTEKGKDVELRCDPISGHTALYWYRQSLGQGLEFLIYFQGNSAPDKSGLPSDRFSAERTGGSVSTLTIQRTQQEDSAVYLCASSQTVSYEQYFGPGTRLTVT.

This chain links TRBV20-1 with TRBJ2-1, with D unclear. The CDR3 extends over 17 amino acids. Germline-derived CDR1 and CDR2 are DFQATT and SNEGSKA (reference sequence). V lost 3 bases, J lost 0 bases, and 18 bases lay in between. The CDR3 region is CSASRSGAKSSYNEQFF. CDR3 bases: TGCAGTGCTAGTCGATCGGGTGCTAAAAGCTCCTACAATGAGCAGTTCTTC.

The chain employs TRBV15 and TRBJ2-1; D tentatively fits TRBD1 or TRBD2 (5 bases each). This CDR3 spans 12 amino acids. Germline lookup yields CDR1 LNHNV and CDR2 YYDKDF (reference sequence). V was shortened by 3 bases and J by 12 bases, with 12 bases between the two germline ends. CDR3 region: CATSSLWDGQFF. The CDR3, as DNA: TGTGCCACCAGCAGCTTATGGGACGGGCAGTTCTTC. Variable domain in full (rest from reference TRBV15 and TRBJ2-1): DAMVIQNPRYQVTQFGKPVTLSCSQTLNHNVMYWYQQKSSQAPKLLFHYYDKDFNNEADTPDNFQSRRPNTSFCFLDIRSPGLGDTAMYLCATSSLWDGQFFGPGTRLTVL.

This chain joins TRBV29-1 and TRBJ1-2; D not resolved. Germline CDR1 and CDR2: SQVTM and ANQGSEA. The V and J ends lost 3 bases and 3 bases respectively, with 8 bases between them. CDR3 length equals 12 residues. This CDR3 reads CSVDGKYYGYTF. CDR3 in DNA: TGCAGCGTTGATGGGAAGTACTATGGCTACACCTTC.

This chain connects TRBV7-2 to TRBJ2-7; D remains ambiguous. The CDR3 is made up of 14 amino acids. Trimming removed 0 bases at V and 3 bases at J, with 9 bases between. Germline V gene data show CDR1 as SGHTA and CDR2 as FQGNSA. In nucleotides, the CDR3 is TGTGCCAGCAGCTTAGCGGCTCGTTTCTACGAGCAGTACTTC. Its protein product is CASSLAARFYEQYF.

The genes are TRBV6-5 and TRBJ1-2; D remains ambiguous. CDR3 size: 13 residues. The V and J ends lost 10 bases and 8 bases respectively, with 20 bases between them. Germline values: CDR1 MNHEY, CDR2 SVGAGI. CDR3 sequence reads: CAISNPGLGGYTF. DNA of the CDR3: TGTGCCATCTCAAACCCCGGCCTGGGGGGCTACACCTTC.

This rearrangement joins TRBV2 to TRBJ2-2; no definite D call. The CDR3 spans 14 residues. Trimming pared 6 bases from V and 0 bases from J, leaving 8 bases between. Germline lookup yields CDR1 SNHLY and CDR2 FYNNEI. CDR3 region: CASSLRSNTGELFF. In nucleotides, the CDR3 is TGTGCCAGCAGCCTTCGGTCGAACACCGGGGAGCTGTTTTTT.